One and the same sample provided the 5 T cell receptor beta chains below, sequenced in a study of cytomegalovirus exposure and HLA in healthy donors. In the PCR, 60 Vbeta and 13 Jbeta primers were used. Produced via immunoSEQ multiplex PCR; TCRdb's table is partial and in-frame only. Among about 140,000 clones listed, roughly 77% were seen once. Sequencing was done on a sample of PBMCs. All receptors derive from a female donor in good health and CMV-seronegative.

This clone was counted once. The chain has TRBV7-9 and TRBJ2-2; the D is unclear. This CDR3 is 13 amino acids long. The germline CDR1 and CDR2 sequences are SEHNR and FQNEAQ (reference sequence). The V end was cut by 3 bases, the J end by 5 bases, with 7 bases between. This CDR3 reads CASSFLSTGELFF. The CDR3 nucleotides are TGTGCCAGCAGCTTCCTATCGACCGGGGAGCTGTTTTTT. Combining the CDR3 with reference TRBV7-9 and TRBJ2-2 gives the whole variable domain DTGVSQNPRHKITKRGQNVTFRCDPISEHNRLYWYRQTLGQGPEFLTYFQNEAQLEKSRLLSDRFSAERPKGSFSTLEIQRTEQGDSAMYLCASSFLSTGELFFGEGSRLTVL.

V gene TRBV19 combines with J gene TRBJ2-1; TRBD1 aligns across 8 bases. Trimming cost V 3 bases and J 13 bases; bases outside gene matches: 8. CDR3 size: 13 residues. Germline lookup yields CDR1 LNHDA and CDR2 SQIVND (reference sequence). This CDR3 is CASSIKAGQDQFF. CDR3 DNA sequence: TGTGCCAGTAGTATTAAGGCGGGACAGGATCAGTTCTTC. The complete variable domain, with remaining parts taken from reference TRBV19 and TRBJ2-1, reads DGGITQSPKYLFRKEGQNVTLSCEQNLNHDAMYWYRQDPGQGLRLIYYSQIVNDFQKGDIAEGYSVSREKKESFPLTVTSAQKNPTAFYLCASSIKAGQDQFFGPGTRLTVL.

The chain carries TRBV6-5 and TRBJ2-5; the D gene is possibly TRBD2 (6 bases). The end of the DNA is better explained by TRBJ2-7, so the J call may be wrong. Germline CDR1 and CDR2: MNHEY and SVGAGI. The CDR3 covers 15 residues. CDR3 nucleotide sequence: TGTGCCAGCAGTTACCGGGGGTCAGATGTTTACGAGCAGTACTTC. Residues: CASSYRGSDVYEQYF.

This clone was seen just once. This chain joins TRBV29-1 and TRBJ2-2; 9 positions agree with TRBD2. CDR3 length equals 15 residues. The V gene end was trimmed by 3 bases and the J gene end by 1 base; junction bases not matched to a gene: 3. CDR1 is SQVTM and CDR2 is ANQGSEA in the germline V gene. The CDR3 sequence: CSVDLAGMNTGELFF. Here the CDR3 DNA reads TGCAGCGTTGACCTAGCGGGGATGAACACCGGGGAGCTGTTTTTT.

The chain recombines TRBV9 with TRBJ2-5; weak D call: TRBD2 (5 bases). Germline CDR1 reads SGDLS; CDR2 reads YYNGEE. This CDR3 has 14 residues. The germline V and J ends were trimmed by 4 bases and 7 bases, with 17 bases remaining between them. The DNA of the CDR3 is TGTGCCAGCAGCTACGGCCCGGCGGGTGGGACCCAGTACTTC. Its protein is CASSYGPAGGTQYF.